The 21 T cell receptor beta chains in this list originate from one sample, sequenced in a study of graft-versus-host responses after intestinal transplantation. For these TCRs, the target antigens are not known. Sequencing was performed with immunoSEQ multiplex PCR; in TCRdb, only in-frame clones are kept and a portion is missing. This table holds approximately 70,000 clones, 80% to 90% found once. The material was unstimulated CD8+ T cells sorted from spleen or lymph node cells, obtained before intestinal transplant. These receptor sequences come from a human donor who received an intestinal transplant.

This rearrangement joins TRBV6-5 to TRBJ2-7; D may be TRBD1 (5 bases). The CDR3 is made up of 12 amino acids. Trimming stripped 6 bases from V and 2 bases from J, with 8 bases between. CDR1 and CDR2 from the germline V gene are MNHEY and SVGAGI. CDR3 residues: CASRTETYEQYF. The CDR3 coding sequence is TGTGCCAGCAGGACAGAGACCTACGAGCAGTACTTC.

The chain recombines TRBV27 with TRBJ2-7, with TRBD2 as a possible D gene (6 bases). Trimming left V 5 bases short and J 7 bases short, with 15 bases between. CDR3 length equals 13 residues. CDR1 and CDR2 (germline): MNHEY, SMNVEV (reference sequence). CDR3 residues: CASSLGSPREQYF. CDR3 nucleotides: TGTGCCAGCAGTCTCGGGAGTCCCCGGGAGCAGTACTTC.

The gene calls are TRBV6-4 and TRBJ2-1; 14 bases fit TRBD2. The CDR3 loop spans 15 amino acids. Germline V CDR1 and CDR2: MRHNA, SNTAGT. Trimming at V came to 3 bases and at J to 16 bases, leaving 11 bases not matched to a gene. CDR3 in DNA: TGTGCCAGCAGTGAAGGTTCGGGACTAGCGGGGGTTTTTTTCTTC. Translation gives CASSEGSGLAGVFFF.

The genes are TRBV28 and TRBJ2-1, with 9 bases fitting TRBD2. CDR3 length: 16 amino acids. The germline CDR1 and CDR2 sequences are MDHEN and SYDVKM. Trimming at V came to 2 bases and at J to 5 bases, leaving 7 bases not matched to a gene. The DNA for the CDR3 is TGTGCCAGCAGTTTAGGTAGCGGGAGCATCCACAATGAGCAGTTCTTC. This gives the protein CASSLGSGSIHNEQFF.

The gene calls are TRBV4-1 and TRBJ1-5, with D possibly being TRBD1 (5 bases). The CDR3 is made up of 17 amino acids. Trimming took off 0 bases at V and 7 bases at J, with 19 bases between the two ends. Germline CDR1 MGHRA, CDR2 YSYEKL. The CDR3 sequence: CASSQDIKWWGEQPQHF. The CDR3 nucleotides read TGCGCCAGCAGCCAAGATATTAAGTGGTGGGGGGAACAGCCCCAGCATTTT.

The CDR3 DNA reads TGTGCCAGCAGCCCACTCGCGGGGGGCCTAACCGGGGAGCTGTTTTTT. It yields the protein CASSPLAGGLTGELFF. The V and J genes are TRBV7-2 and TRBJ2-2, with 8 bases that match TRBD2. The length of the CDR3 is 16 residues. V trimming: 5 bases; J trimming: 5 bases; junction bases outside the gene matches: 10. Germline V CDR1 and CDR2: SGHTA, FQGNSA.

This sequence joins TRBV9 and TRBJ2-3, with 9 bases fitting TRBD2. Germline V CDR1 and CDR2: SGDLS, YYNGEE. The CDR3 runs 15 residues. V gave up 3 bases and J gave up 5 bases; unmatched junction bases: 7. The CDR3 nucleotides read TGTGCCAGCAGCGCGCCTAGCGGGGCGGTAGATACGCAGTATTTT. This gives the protein CASSAPSGAVDTQYF.

This sequence joins TRBV7-6 and TRBJ2-5, with D possibly being TRBD2 (6 bases). Germline V gives CDR1 SGHVS, CDR2 FNYEAQ. CDR3 size: 16 residues. The germline V and J ends were trimmed by 1 base and 1 base, with 13 bases remaining between them. CDR3 sequence: CASSLVGGRIQETQYF. DNA for the CDR3: TGTGCCAGCAGCTTAGTGGGGGGACGGATCCAAGAGACCCAGTACTTC.

The chain has TRBV19 and TRBJ1-5; D is unresolved. Germline values: CDR1 LNHDA, CDR2 SQIVND (reference sequence). CDR3 length: 15 amino acids. V lost 11 bases to trimming and J lost 6 bases, with 23 bases between them. CDR3 nucleotides: TGTGCCTCCCGGCGGGCGGTAAGATTGGTTCAGCCCCAGCATTTT. This encodes CASRRAVRLVQPQHF.

The V and J genes are TRBV19 and TRBJ1-1; no clear D. V lost 1 base, J lost 4 bases, and 4 bases lay in between. The CDR3 has 12 amino acids. Germline CDR1 is LNHDA and CDR2 is SQIVND (reference sequence). The CDR3 region is CASSIASTEAFF. In DNA, the CDR3 is TGTGCCAGTAGTATAGCCAGCACTGAAGCTTTCTTT.

The chain uses TRBV7-6 and TRBJ2-5, with D possibly being TRBD1 (6 bases). Germline CDR1 reads SGHVS; CDR2 reads FNYEAQ. The germline V and J ends were trimmed by 1 base and 9 bases, with 15 bases remaining between them. The CDR3 has 14 residues. CDR3 in amino acids: CASSLDRTGQAQYF. CDR3 bases: TGTGCCAGCAGCTTAGATAGAACAGGGCAGGCCCAGTACTTC.

The V and J genes are TRBV28 and TRBJ2-3, with TRBD2 matching over 7 bases. The V segment lost 4 bases and the J segment 2 bases; nucleotides outside the gene matches: 6. The CDR3 runs 15 residues. Germline CDR1 reads MDHEN; CDR2 reads SYDVKM. The CDR3 sequence: CASSSGTTYTDTQYF. The CDR3 nucleotides are TGTGCCAGCAGTTCCGGGACTACTTACACAGATACGCAGTATTTT.

V usage is TRBV6-1 and J usage is TRBJ2-7; 9 bases align to TRBD2. Germline CDR1 MNHNS, CDR2 SASEGT. The CDR3 spans 14 residues. Trimming removed 2 bases from V and 2 bases from J; junction bases left unmatched: 1. CDR3 bases: TGTGCCAGCAGTGAACTAGCGGGGCCCTACGAGCAGTACTTC. This sequence encodes CASSELAGPYEQYF.

The chain carries TRBV5-1 and TRBJ2-7; a weak D match, TRBD1 (7 bases). Trimming shortened V by 0 bases and J by 0 bases, and 10 bases separated the two germline ends. CDR3 size: 15 residues. Germline CDR1 SGHRS, CDR2 YFSETQ. Here the CDR3 DNA reads TGCGCCAGCAGCTTGGCGGGGGACAGCTCCTACGAGCAGTACTTC. Protein product: CASSLAGDSSYEQYF.

The V gene is TRBV6-1, the J gene TRBJ2-7; the D gene is possibly TRBD2 (5 bases). The germline V and J ends were trimmed by 5 bases and 3 bases, with 17 bases remaining between them. The CDR3 is made up of 15 amino acids. Germline CDR1 MNHNS, CDR2 SASEGT. CDR3 bases: TGTGCCAGCAGTTGGTCGGACGAGGGCCTCTACGAGCAGTACTTC. Translation gives CASSWSDEGLYEQYF.

A single count supports this clone. The genes are TRBV10-3 and TRBJ2-7, with 10 positions matching TRBD1. After removal of 0 bases from V and 0 bases from J, the junction contained 5 bases not matched to a gene. The CDR3 is 17 amino acids. Per the germline V gene, CDR1 is ENHRY and CDR2 is SYGVKD. The CDR3 DNA follows: TGTGCCATCAGTGAGTCATTCGGACAGGGGGTCTCCTACGAGCAGTACTTC. Amino acids: CAISESFGQGVSYEQYF.

The gene calls are TRBV4-2 and TRBJ2-1, with TRBD2 matching 7 bases. The CDR3 sequence is 16 residues long. V trimming: 0 bases; J trimming: 6 bases; junction bases outside the gene matches: 8. Germline CDR1 is LGHNA and CDR2 is YNFKEQ. CDR3 DNA sequence: TGTGCCAGCAGCCAAGATACGCCAAGCGGGGCCAATGAGCAGTTCTTC. Protein: CASSQDTPSGANEQFF.

The rearrangement links TRBV28 to TRBJ2-7; 7 positions agree with TRBD2. J gave up 3 bases and V 6 bases, and 11 bases lay outside the gene matches. CDR3 size: 15 residues. In germline, CDR1 is MDHEN, CDR2 SYDVKM. As DNA, the CDR3 is TGTGCCAGCAGCATTTTGGGGGGGACGCGCTACGAGCAGTACTTC. Amino acid sequence: CASSILGGTRYEQYF.

This clone has only a few counts. This rearrangement joins TRBV6-1 to TRBJ2-7; 11 bases match TRBD2. Germline CDR1 MNHNS, CDR2 SASEGT. V lost 2 bases, J lost 0 bases, and 0 bases stayed unmatched. The CDR3 sequence is 15 residues long. CDR3 sequence reads: CASSELAGGSYEQYF. For the CDR3, the DNA is TGTGCCAGCAGTGAACTAGCGGGGGGCTCCTACGAGCAGTACTTC.

J is TRBJ1-2 and V is TRBV29-1; D gene ambiguous. Germline values: CDR1 SQVTM, CDR2 ANQGSEA. The CDR3 covers 12 residues. Trimming pared 7 bases from V and 7 bases from J, leaving 16 bases between. CDR3 nucleotide sequence: TGCAGCGCCCATTTTCAACTCCGTGGCTACACCTTC. This encodes CSAHFQLRGYTF.

The genes are TRBV6-5 and TRBJ2-7; 9 nucleotides agree with TRBD1. The CDR3 runs to 14 residues. Germline V CDR1 and CDR2: MNHEY, SVGAGI. V was pared by 3 bases and J by 5 bases, with 5 bases of the junction left unmatched. CDR3 amino acids: CASSYRTGEDEQYF. The CDR3 DNA sequence: TGTGCCAGCAGTTATAGGACAGGGGAGGACGAGCAGTACTTC.